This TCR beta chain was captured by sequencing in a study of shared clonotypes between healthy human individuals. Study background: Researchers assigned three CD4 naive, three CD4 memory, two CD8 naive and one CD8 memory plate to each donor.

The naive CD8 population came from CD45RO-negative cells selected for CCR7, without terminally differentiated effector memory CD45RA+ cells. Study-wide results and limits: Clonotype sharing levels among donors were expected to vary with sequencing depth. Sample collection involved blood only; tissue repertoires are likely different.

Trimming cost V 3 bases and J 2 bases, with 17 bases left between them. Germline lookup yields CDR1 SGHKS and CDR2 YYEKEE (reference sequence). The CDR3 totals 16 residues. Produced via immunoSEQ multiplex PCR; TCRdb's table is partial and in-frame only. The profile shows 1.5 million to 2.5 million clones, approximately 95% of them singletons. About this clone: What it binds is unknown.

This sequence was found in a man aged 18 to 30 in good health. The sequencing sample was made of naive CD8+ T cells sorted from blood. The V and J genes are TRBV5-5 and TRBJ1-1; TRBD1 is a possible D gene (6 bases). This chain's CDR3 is CASSWALDRYNTEAFF. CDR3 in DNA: TGTGCCAGCAGCTGGGCATTAGACAGGTATAACACTGAAGCTTTCTTT.